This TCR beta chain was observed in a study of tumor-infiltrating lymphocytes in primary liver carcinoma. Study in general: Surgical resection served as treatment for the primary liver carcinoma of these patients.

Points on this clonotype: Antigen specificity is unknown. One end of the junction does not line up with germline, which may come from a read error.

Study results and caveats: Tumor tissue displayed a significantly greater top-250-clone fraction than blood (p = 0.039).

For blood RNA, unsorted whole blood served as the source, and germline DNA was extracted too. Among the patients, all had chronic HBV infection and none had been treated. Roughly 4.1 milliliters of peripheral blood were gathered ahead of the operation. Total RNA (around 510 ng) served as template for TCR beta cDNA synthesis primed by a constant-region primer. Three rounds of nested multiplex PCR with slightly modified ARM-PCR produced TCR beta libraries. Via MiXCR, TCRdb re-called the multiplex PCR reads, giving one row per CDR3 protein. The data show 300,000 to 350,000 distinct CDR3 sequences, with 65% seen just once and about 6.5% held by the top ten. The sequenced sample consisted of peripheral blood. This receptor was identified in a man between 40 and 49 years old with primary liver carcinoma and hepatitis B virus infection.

The CDR3 DNA is TGTGCCAGCAGCTGGCCTAGGGGCGCCGCCTATGAGCAGTACTTC. The encoded protein is CASSWPRGAAYEQYF. This chain joins TRBV11-2 and TRBJ2-7, with a weak D call TRBD1 (5 bases). From germline, CDR1 is SGHAT and CDR2 FQNNGV. The CDR3 spans 15 residues.